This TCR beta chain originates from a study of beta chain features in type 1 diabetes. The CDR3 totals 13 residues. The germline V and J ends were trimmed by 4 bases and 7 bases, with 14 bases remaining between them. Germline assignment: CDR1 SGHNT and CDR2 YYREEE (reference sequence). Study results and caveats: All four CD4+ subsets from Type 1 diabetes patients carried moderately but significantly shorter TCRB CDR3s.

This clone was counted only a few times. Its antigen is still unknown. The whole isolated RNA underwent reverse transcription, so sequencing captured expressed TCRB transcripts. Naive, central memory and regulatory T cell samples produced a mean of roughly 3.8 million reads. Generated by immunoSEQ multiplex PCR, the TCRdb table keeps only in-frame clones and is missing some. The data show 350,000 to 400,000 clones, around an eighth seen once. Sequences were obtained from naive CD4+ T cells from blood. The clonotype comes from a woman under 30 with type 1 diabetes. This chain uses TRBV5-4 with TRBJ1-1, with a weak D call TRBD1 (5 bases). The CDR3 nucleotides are TGTGCCAGCAGCCCTGACAGATATCGTGAAGCTTTCTTT. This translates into CASSPDRYREAFF.